A selection of T cell receptor beta chains follows, all from one sample in a study of blood T cell repertoires in COVID-19. Libraries were prepared by immunoSEQ multiplex PCR; TCRdb keeps only in-frame clonotypes and omits some of them. This sample yields hundreds of thousands of clones, of which around nine tenths are seen a single time; 0.82% belongs to the top ten. The sample taken for sequencing was peripheral blood. The receptors here all came from a man aged 55-75 years with COVID-19, enrolled during active disease. CDR3s leave out the opening cysteine and the closing phenylalanine or tryptophan.

>TRBV28
ASSVGLAGKETQY
>TRBV5-1
ASSFGTGVSGANVLT
>TRBV18
ASSPMGQENYGYT
>TRBV6-6
ASSRSEGGYT
>TRBV4-2
ASSQELSTLNTEAF
>TRBV3-1/TRBV3-2
ASILHEQY
>TRBV24-1
ATSDAGTGGEDTQY
>TRBV19
ASSMRQGRTEAF
>TRBV11-2
ASSTDRDNQPQH
>TRBV6-6
ASSRTSGGASGANVLT
>TRBV28
ASSSTTTSGRSYEQY
>TRBV6-4
ASSARTGAGNIQY
>TRBV27
ASSLSARPSYNEQF
>TRBV5-4
ASSFSGSGYNEQF
>TRBV7-3
ASSPLGGANEQF
>TRBV6-6
ASRADGGYSGNTIY
>TRBV29-1
SVEGLWGREAF
>TRBV5-1
ASTNGRQGGTYGYT
>TRBV10-2
ATSDRVANYGYT
>TRBV9
ASSGAPVGQGIHEQY
>TRBV9
ASSVWGLAGHEQF
>TRBV3-1/TRBV3-2
ASSQAGGINEQY
>TRBV5-6
ASSFQGASGELF
>TRBV11-2
ASSLAQGEQY
>TRBV9
ASSSRDRQNTEAF
>TRBV24-1
ATSDALAGSYNEQF
>TRBV2
ASRRTGNYGYT
>TRBV3-1/TRBV3-2
ASSLSQGGTDTQY
>TRBV5-6
ASSFTGNQPQH
>TRBV29-1
SVGVQGQNTEAF
>TRBV30
AWSLAGRETQY
>TRBV5-1
ASSRTQRTEAF
>TRBV10-1
ASSETVAGELF
>TRBV5-1
ASRTGSSNTEAF
>TRBV11-2
ASSLGLAGYTGELF
>TRBV7-8
ASSMDRNYGYT
>TRBV2
ASSDERVGGEKLF
>TRBV29-1
SVEHGTYEQY
>TRBV5-1
ASSFDGTSGYEQY
>TRBV2
ASSAGLAGLNEQF
>TRBV18
ASSELSSGGSTQY
>TRBV6-2/TRBV6-3
ASSYRGTGGGGEQY
>TRBV9
ASSETDYSNQPQH
>TRBV24-1
ATSDARLAVYNEQF
>TRBV30
AWRPGLGRHEQY
>TRBV28
ASSPQGNTEAF
>TRBV19
ASSIYRDYSPLH
>TRBV29-1
SVEDFSHVGEKLF
>TRBV11-2
ASSLQGVQPQH
>TRBV18
ASSPSVTVYNQPQH
>TRBV7-8
ASTHRDREGDTQY
>TRBV19
ASTSGRAIGELF
>TRBV10-3
AISPGQGYEQY
>TRBV18
ASSPGTETNYGYT